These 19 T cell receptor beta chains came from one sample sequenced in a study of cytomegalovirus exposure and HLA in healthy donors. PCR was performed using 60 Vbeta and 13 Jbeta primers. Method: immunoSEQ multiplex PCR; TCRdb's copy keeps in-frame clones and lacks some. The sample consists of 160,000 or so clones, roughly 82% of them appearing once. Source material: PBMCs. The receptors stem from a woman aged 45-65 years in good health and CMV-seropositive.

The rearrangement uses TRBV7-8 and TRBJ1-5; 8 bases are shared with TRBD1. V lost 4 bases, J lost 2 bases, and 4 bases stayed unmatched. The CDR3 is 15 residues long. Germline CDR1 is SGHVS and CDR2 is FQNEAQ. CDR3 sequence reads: CASSYQGAGNQPQHF. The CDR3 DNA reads TGTGCCAGCAGCTACCAGGGGGCTGGCAATCAGCCCCAGCATTTT.

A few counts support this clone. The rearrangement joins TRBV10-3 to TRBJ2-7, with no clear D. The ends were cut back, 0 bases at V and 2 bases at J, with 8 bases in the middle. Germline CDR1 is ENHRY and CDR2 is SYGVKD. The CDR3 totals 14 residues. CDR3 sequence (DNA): TGTGCCATCAGTGAGTCCAGGAATACCTACGAGCAGTACTTC. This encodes CAISESRNTYEQYF.

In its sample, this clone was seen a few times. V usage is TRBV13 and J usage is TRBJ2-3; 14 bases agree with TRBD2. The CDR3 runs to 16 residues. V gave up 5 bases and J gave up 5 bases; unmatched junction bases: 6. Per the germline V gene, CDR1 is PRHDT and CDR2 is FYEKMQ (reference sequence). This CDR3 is CASSGRTSGGRDTQYF. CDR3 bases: TGTGCCAGCAGCGGACGGACTAGCGGGGGGAGAGATACGCAGTATTTT.

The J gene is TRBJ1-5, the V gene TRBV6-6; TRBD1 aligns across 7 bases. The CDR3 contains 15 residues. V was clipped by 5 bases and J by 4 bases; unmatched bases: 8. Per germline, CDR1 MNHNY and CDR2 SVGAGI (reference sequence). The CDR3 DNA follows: TGTGCCAGCAGTAGTACCCAACAGGGGAATCAGCCCCAGCATTTT. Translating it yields CASSSTQQGNQPQHF.

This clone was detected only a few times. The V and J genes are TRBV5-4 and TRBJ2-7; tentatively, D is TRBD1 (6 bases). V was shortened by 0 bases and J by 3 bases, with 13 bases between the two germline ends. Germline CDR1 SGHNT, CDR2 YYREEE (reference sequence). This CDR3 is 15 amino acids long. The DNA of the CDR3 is TGTGCCAGCAGCTTGGACAGGGCCCCCATCTACGAGCAGTACTTC. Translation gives CASSLDRAPIYEQYF.

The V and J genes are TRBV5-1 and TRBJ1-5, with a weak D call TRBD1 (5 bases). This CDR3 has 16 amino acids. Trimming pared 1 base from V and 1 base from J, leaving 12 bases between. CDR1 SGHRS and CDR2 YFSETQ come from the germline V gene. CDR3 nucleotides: TGCGCCAGCAGCTTGAACGGACCAGGGAGCAATCAGCCCCAGCATTTT. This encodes CASSLNGPGSNQPQHF.

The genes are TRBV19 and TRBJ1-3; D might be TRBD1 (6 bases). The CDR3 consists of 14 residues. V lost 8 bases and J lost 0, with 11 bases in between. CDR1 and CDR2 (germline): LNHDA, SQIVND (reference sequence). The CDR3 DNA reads TGTGCCAGTCGACAGGTCGGCTCTGGAAACACCATATATTTT. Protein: CASRQVGSGNTIYF.

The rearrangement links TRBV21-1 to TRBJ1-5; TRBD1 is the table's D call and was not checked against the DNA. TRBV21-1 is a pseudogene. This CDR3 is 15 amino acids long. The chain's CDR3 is CASSKITDPNQPQHF. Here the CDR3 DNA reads TGTGCCAGCAGCAAAATAACAGACCCCAATCAGCCCCAGCATTTT.

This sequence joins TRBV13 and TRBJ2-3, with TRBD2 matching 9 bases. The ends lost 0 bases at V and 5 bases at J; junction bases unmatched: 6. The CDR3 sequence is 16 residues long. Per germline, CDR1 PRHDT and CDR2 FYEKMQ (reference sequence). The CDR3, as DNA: TGTGCCAGCAGCTTAGGCCAGCGGGGGGACGGAGATACGCAGTATTTT. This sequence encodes CASSLGQRGDGDTQYF.

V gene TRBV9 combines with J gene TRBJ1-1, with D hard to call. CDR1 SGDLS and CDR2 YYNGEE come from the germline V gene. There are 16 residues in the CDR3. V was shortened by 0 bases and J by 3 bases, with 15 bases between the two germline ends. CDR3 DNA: TGTGCCAGCAGCGTAGAGGGAGGGATCGTGGACACTGAAGCTTTCTTT. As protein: CASSVEGGIVDTEAFF. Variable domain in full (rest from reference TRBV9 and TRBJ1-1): DSGVTQTPKHLITATGQRVTLRCSPRSGDLSVYWYQQSLDQGLQFLIQYYNGEERAKGNILERFSAQQFPDLHSELNLSSLELGDSALYFCASSVEGGIVDTEAFFGQGTRLTVV.

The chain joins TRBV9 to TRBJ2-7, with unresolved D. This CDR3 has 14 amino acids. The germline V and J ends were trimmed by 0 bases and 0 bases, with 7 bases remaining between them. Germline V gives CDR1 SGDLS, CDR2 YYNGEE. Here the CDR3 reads CASSVATNSYEQYF. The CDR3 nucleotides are TGTGCCAGCAGCGTAGCTACGAACTCCTACGAGCAGTACTTC.

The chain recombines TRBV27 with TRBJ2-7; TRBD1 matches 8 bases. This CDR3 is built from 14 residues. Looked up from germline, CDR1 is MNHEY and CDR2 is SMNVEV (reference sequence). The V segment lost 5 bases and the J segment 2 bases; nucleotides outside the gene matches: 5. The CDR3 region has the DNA TGTGCCAGCAGTGGGGGACAGGCCCCCTACGAGCAGTACTTC. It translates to CASSGGQAPYEQYF.

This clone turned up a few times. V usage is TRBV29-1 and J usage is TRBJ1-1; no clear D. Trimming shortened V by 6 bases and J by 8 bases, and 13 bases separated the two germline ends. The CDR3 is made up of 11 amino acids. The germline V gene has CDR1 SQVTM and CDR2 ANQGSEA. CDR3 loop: CSVTDAGEAFF. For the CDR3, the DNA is TGCAGCGTAACGGACGCGGGAGAAGCTTTCTTT.

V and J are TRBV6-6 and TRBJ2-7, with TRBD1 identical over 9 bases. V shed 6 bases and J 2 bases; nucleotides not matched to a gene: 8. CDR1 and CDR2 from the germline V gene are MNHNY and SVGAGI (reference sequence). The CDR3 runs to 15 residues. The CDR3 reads CASRGGTGKTYEQYF. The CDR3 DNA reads TGTGCCAGCAGGGGAGGGACAGGGAAGACCTACGAGCAGTACTTC.

The CDR3 sequence is CASSYTETGTGGEQYF. The CDR3 DNA follows: TGTGCCAGCAGTTACACTGAAACCGGGACAGGGGGCGAGCAGTACTTC. The J gene is TRBJ2-7, the V gene TRBV6-6; 11 bases agree with TRBD1. Per germline, CDR1 MNHNY and CDR2 SVGAGI (reference sequence). V trimming: 2 bases; J trimming: 6 bases; junction bases outside the gene matches: 9. This CDR3 has 16 amino acids.

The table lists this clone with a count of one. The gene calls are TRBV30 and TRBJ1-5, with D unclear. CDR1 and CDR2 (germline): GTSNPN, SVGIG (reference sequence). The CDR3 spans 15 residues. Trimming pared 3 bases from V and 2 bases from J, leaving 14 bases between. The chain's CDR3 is CAWSLKEKGNQPQHF. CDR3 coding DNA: TGTGCCTGGAGCCTCAAAGAGAAAGGCAATCAGCCCCAGCATTTT.

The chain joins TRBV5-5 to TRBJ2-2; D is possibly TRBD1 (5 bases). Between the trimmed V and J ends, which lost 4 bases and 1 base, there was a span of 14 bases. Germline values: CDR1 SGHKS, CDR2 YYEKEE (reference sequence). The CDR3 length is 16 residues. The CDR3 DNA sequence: TGTGCCAGCAGCCTTATGGCCAGGGAGAACACCGGGGAGCTGTTTTTT. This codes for CASSLMARENTGELFF.

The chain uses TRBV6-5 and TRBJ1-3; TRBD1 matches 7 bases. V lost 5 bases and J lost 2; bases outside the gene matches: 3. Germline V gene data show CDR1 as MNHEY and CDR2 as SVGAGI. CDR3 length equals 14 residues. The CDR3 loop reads CASSVGQTGNTIYF. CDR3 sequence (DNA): TGTGCCAGCAGTGTGGGACAGACTGGAAACACCATATATTTT.

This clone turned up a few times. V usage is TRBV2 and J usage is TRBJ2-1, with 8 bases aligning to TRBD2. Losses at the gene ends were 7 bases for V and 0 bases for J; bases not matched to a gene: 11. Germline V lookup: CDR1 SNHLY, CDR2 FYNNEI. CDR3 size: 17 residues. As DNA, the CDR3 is TGTGCCAGCATAGAACTAGCGGAGACAAGCTCCTACAATGAGCAGTTCTTC. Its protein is CASIELAETSSYNEQFF.